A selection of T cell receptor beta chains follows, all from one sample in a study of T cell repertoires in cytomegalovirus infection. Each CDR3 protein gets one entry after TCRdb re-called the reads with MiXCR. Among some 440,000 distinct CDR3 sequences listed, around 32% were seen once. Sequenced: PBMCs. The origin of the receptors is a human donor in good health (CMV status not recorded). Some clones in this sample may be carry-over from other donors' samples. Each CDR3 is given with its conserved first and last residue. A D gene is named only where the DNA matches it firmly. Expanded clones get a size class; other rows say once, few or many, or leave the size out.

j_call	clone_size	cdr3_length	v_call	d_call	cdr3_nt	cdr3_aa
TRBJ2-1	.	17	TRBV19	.	TGTGCCAGTAGTATATTCACGCGGGGAGCGACCTACAATGAGCAGTTCTTC	CASSIFTRGATYNEQFF
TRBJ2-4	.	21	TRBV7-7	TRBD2	TGTGCTAGCAGCCCTCATCGCCGGACTAGCGGGGGACGATTAGCCAAAAACATTCAGTACTTC	CASSPHRRTSGGRLAKNIQYF
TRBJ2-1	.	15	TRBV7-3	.	TGTGCCAGCAGCTCCTCGAAGGGCCCGTACAATGAGCAGTTCTTC	CASSSSKGPYNEQFF
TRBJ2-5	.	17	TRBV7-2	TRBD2	TGTGCCAGCAGCTTAGGGACTAGCGGGGAAACGCAAGAGACCCAGTACTTC	CASSLGTSGETQETQYF
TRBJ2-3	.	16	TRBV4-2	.	TGTGCCAGCAGCCAAGAATGGCGGACCAACACAGATACGCAGTATTGG	CASSQEWRTNTDTQYW
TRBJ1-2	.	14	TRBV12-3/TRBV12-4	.	TGTGCCAGCAGTTTAATAGGGGCGAACTATGGCTACACCTTC	CASSLIGANYGYTF
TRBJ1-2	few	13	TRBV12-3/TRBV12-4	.	TGTGCCAGCAGGCCTTACACTAACTATGGCTACACCTTC	CASRPYTNYGYTF
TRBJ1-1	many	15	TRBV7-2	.	TGTGCCAGCAGCTCCGCACCGCAGGGGAACACTGAAGCTTTCTTT	CASSSAPQGNTEAFF
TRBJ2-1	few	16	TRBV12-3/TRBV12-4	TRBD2	TGTGCCAGCAGTTTCTCCCTAGCGGGGAGTGTGGATGAGCAGTTCTTC	CASSFSLAGSVDEQFF
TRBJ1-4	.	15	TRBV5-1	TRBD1	TGCGCCAGCAGCTTGGTCTCGGGACAGCCTGAAAAACTGTTTTTT	CASSLVSGQPEKLFF
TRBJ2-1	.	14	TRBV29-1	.	TGCAGCGTTGACCTCATGGGGGCCTACAATGAGCAGTTCTTC	CSVDLMGAYNEQFF
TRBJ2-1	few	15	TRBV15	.	TGTGCCACCAGCAGAGGTACTAGCAGTGGGAATGAGCAGTTCTTC	CATSRGTSSGNEQFF
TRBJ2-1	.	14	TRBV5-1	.	TGCGCCAGCAAGACAGGAGGAGCCTACAATGAGCAGTTCTTC	CASKTGGAYNEQFF
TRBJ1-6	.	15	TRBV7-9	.	TGTGCCAGCAGCTTAGCGCAGGGAGCTAATTCACCCCTCCACTTT	CASSLAQGANSPLHF
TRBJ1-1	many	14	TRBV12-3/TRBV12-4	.	TGTGCCAGCAGTTTAGCCCGCATGAACACTGAAGCTTTCTTT	CASSLARMNTEAFF
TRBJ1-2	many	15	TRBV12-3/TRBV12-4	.	TGTGCCAGCAGTTTTAGTCCGGTACAGGGCTATGGCTACACCTTC	CASSFSPVQGYGYTF
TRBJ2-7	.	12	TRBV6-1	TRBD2	TGTGCCAGCAGGCCCGGACTAGCGGAGCAGTACTTC	CASRPGLAEQYF
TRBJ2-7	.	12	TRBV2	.	TGTGCCAGCAGTGACCGTTCTTGGGAGCAGTACTTC	CASSDRSWEQYF
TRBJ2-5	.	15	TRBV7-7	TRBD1	TGTGCTAGCAGCTTTGGACAGGGGATCCCGGAGACCCAGTACTTC	CASSFGQGIPETQYF
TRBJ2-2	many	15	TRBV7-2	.	TGTGCCAGCAGCTTAAAAGGGGGAAACACCGGGGAGCTGTTTTTT	CASSLKGGNTGELFF
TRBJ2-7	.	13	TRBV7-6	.	TGTGCCAGCACCGATAACGGAGCCTACGAGCAGTACTTC	CASTDNGAYEQYF
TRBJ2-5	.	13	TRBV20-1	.	TGCAGTGGGGGAGGAGACGCACAAGAGACCCAGTACTTC	CSGGGDAQETQYF